This paragraph covers one T cell receptor (beta chain) sequence. At least ten counts were recorded for this clonotype. No antigen is known for it. No quality values exist for individual bases; no much larger clone is one base distant. Amplification of TCR beta CDR3 regions was carried out from RNA transcripts. A first-round RT-PCR of the TCR CDR3 used the HTBI primer set with the Qiagen OneStep RT-PCR kit. A second multiplex PCR round built the libraries, followed by size selection and purification. Paired-end sequencing of the libraries was performed with 100 bp reads on an Illumina HiSeq2000. Per the authors' processing: Raw data were processed with SOAPnuke, discarding reads with adapters, uncalled bases, mean Phred below 15, or no exact constant-primer or identifier match. COPE v1.2.5 was used to merge high-quality paired reads, and clonotypes were defined as unique nucleotide sequences. MiTCR v1.1 was used to align the clonotypes against IMGT TRBV, TRBD and TRBJ reference segments. Only V-J combinations with frequency above 0.0001, covering approximately 99% of repertoires, were analysed. The TCS score was defined as F50 (clonal expansion) divided by E x V (chaos), with BLOSUM62-based TCRdist calculated between CDR3 peptides within each V-J. Welch's t-statistics and random forest reduced around 520 V-J features to 13, which were used in a naive Bayes classifier (R e1071). TCRdb passed the public sequencing reads through fastp at Q25 and MiXCR, retaining productive beta sequences. Each CDR3 protein appears once, grouped with its most common genes and DNA. V and J calls and clone size were set by TCRdb, not the authors. This sample has approximately 400,000 distinct CDR3 sequences in its table, and about 18% of those were observed once. About 3.7% of the sample goes to the ten largest clones.

From the cysteine up to the phenylalanine, the CDR3 has a length of 13 residues. Kept here is only the CDR3 DNA, which spans 39 bases and is read in frame from base 1. V and J lose 8 bases and 3 bases, and a span of 13 bases separates them. In the germline V gene, CDR1 corresponds to SNHLY and CDR2 to FYNNEI. This record comes from a study of T cells in Graves' hyperthyroidism and ophthalmopathy (dated 2019 in TCRdb). Study-wide context: Peripheral blood was collected at initial diagnosis, before any treatment. TCR V-J signatures able to tell the groups apart were searched for in a discovery cohort of 95 to 100 patients, of whom approximately 40 had Graves' ophthalmopathy and more than 55 had stable Graves' hyperthyroidism. Prospective prediction of ophthalmopathy was tested in an independent validation cohort of about 19 hyperthyroidism patients and 17 patients who later progressed to ophthalmopathy. The 95 to 100 discovery patients were randomly split 7:3 into training and test sets. In about 6 Graves' hyperthyroidism patients, the study also compared T-cell repertoires from thyroid tissue with T-cell repertoires from blood. After blood sampling, hyperthyroidism patients were treated with methimazole at a starting dose of 30 mg daily, and ophthalmopathy patients were treated with high-dose intravenous methylprednisolone. The paper reports TCR Vbeta CDR3 sequencing of some 140 peripheral blood samples: 40 to 45 ophthalmopathy, 70 to 85 hyperthyroidism and about 17 progressor patients.

Graves' hyperthyroidism was defined as stable when no progression to ophthalmopathy occurred over 18 months of follow-up. Hyperthyroidism patients were newly diagnosed, had a disease duration of under 2 months, and were aged 18 to 65 years. Exclusion was applied to patients with uncontrolled infections, other autoimmune diseases, pregnancy or lactation. Diagnoses were established on the basis of clinical symptoms, serum thyroxine and TRAb, thyroid ultrasound, and orbital computed tomography. PBMCs were separated from approximately 9.9 ml of fresh peripheral blood using Ficoll-Paque density gradient centrifugation. Total RNA was extracted with Trizol reagent, and quality was checked on an Agilent 2100 Bioanalyzer. Overall study results and their limits: In cross-validation, a model built on a 13 V-J signature told ophthalmopathy apart from stable hyperthyroidism with approximately 91% sensitivity and roughly 82% specificity, and in testing the same model reached 80%/75%. During validation, the model predicted progression to ophthalmopathy a median of roughly six months ahead of onset, with roughly 65% sensitivity and less than 85% specificity. Sample size was not statistically predetermined, and investigators were not blinded to group allocation. Blood samples also contained most of the expanded thyroid clonotypes (frequency above 0.001), which suggests that blood repertoires may reflect thyroid immune responses.

Sequencing used blood. The receptor chain draws on TRBV2 and TRBJ1-1; TRBD1 is perhaps the D gene, given 6 matching bases. The TCR comes from a woman aged 18-30 years with Graves' hyperthyroidism. The CDR3 protein: CASRGARDTEAFF. The DNA sequence is given as TGTGCCAGCCGGGGGGCTCGGGACACTGAAGCTTTCTTT.